These 5 T cell receptor beta chains were sequenced from one sample in a study of molecular identifiers for immune sequencing clone quantification. Via MiXCR, TCRdb re-called the PCR reads, giving one row per CDR3 protein. The repertoire includes about 510,000 distinct CDR3 sequences, 25% of them detected once, and 0.7% to 0.9% sits in the top ten. Sequencing input: naive CD8+ T cells from blood, with Jurkat cell RNA spiked in. The subset here: FACS-sorted CD8+CD4-CCR7+CD45RA+ naive T cells. Receptors originate from a human donor in good health. Some libraries in this study had Jurkat cell RNA spiked in.

V gene TRBV6-1 combines with J gene TRBJ2-3; no firm D call. V lost 1 base, J lost 0 bases, and 8 bases lay in between. Germline-derived CDR1 and CDR2 are MNHNS and SASEGT. The CDR3 loop spans 15 amino acids. The CDR3: CASSEGWSSTDTQYF. The DNA of the CDR3 is TGTGCCAGCAGTGAAGGATGGAGTAGCACAGATACGCAGTATTTT.

At least ten counts were recorded for this clonotype. The rearrangement joins TRBV21-1 to TRBJ1-5. TRBV21-1 is a pseudogene. The CDR3 extends over 18 amino acids. The CDR3 DNA is TGTGCCAGCAGCAAAGTTGTTCCGCAGAAATATAGCAATCAGCCCCAGCATTTT. Residues: CASSKVVPQKYSNQPQHF.

The chain couples TRBV7-9 to TRBJ2-7; 13 nucleotides align to TRBD2. The CDR3 totals 17 residues. Germline trimming cut 5 bases from V and 0 bases from J; bases unmatched to any gene: 7. Germline CDR1 SEHNR, CDR2 FQNEAQ (reference sequence). Here the CDR3 DNA reads TGTGCCAGCAGCAGGACTAGCGGGGGCCCTAGCTCCTACGAGCAGTACTTC. Translated, it gives CASSRTSGGPSSYEQYF.

The table lists this clonotype with a few counts. The rearrangement links TRBV9 to TRBJ1-1; D is possibly TRBD1 (5 bases). CDR1 SGDLS and CDR2 YYNGEE come from the germline V gene. The CDR3 contains 14 residues. Trimming shortened V by 1 base and J by 2 bases, and 9 bases separated the two germline ends. The CDR3 DNA reads TGTGCCAGCAGCGTAAGGGACGCCAACACTGAAGCTTTCTTT. This gives the protein CASSVRDANTEAFF.

The chain couples TRBV11-2 to TRBJ2-3; no clear D gene. Germline V gives CDR1 SGHAT, CDR2 FQNNGV. V was cut by 0 bases and J by 0 bases, with 10 bases left in between. The CDR3 is 16 residues long. DNA for the CDR3: TGTGCCAGCAGCTTAGAATTGTGGGAAAGCACAGATACGCAGTATTTT. Amino acid sequence: CASSLELWESTDTQYF.